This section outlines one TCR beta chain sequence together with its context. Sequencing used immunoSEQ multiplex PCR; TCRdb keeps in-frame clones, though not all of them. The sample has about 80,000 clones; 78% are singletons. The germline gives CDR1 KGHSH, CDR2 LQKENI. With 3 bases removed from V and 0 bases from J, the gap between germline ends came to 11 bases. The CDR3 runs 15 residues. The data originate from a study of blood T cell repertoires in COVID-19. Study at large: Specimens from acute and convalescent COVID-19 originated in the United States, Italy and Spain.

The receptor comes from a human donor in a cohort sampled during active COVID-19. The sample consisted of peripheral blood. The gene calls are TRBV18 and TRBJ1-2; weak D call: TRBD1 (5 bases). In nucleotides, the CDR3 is TGTGCCAGCTCACCTGATACAGGTTCTAACTATGGCTACACCTTC. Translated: CASSPDTGSNYGYTF.